This TCR beta chain was identified during a study of T cells after yellow fever vaccination. The CDR3 totals 19 residues. The J segment lost 0 bases and the V segment lost 3 bases, leaving 11 bases of the junction unmatched. Germline CDR1 is SNHLY and CDR2 is FYNNEI. From the 5' RACE reads, TCRdb called clonotypes with MiXCR, one entry per CDR3 protein. This table holds some 160,000 distinct CDR3 sequences, around 9% found once. The material was CD8+ T cells sorted from PBMCs, obtained 45 days after the yellow fever booster vaccination. This chain uses TRBV2 with TRBJ2-6; 7 bases align to TRBD1. The receptor comes from a man younger than 35 who received the YFV17D yellow fever vaccine. The DNA for the CDR3 is TGTGCCAGCAGTGATCCGACGGGGACAGAGGTCTCTGGGGCCAACGTCCTGACTTTC. Amino acids: CASSDPTGTEVSGANVLTF. Using reference TRBV2 and TRBJ2-6 for the parts outside the CDR3, the full variable domain is EPEVTQTPSHQVTQMGQEVILRCVPISNHLYFYWYRQILGQKVEFLVSFYNNEISEKSEIFDDQFSVERPDGSNFTLKIRSTKLEDSAMYFCASSDPTGTEVSGANVLTFGAGSRLTVL.